This T cell receptor beta chain was identified in a study of T cell repertoires and HLA-DP antigens. Study-wide background: Donor ages ranged from 18-to-29 to 60-to-69; two men, one woman.

Study observations and caveats: Pre-culture clonality, about 0.041, was far below sorted CD137+ clonality of 0.35 to 0.45.

Sequencing was performed with immunoSEQ multiplex PCR; in TCRdb, only in-frame clones are kept and a portion is missing. The sample comprises around 100,000 clones, about 92% of which are singletons, and roughly 0.3% rests with the top ten. Regarding this clone: Its antigen is as yet unknown.

The CDR3 covers 12 residues. The ends were cut back, 0 bases at V and 6 bases at J, with 6 bases in the middle. The germline CDR1 and CDR2 sequences are SGHTA and FQGNSA. V and J are TRBV7-2 and TRBJ2-7; D gene unclear. The clonotype was recovered from a woman aged 18-30 years in good health and CMV-seronegative. What was sequenced was CD4+ T cells from PBMCs. As DNA, the CDR3 is TGTGCCAGCAGCTTAGCAGGGCCCGAGCAGTACTTC. Translation: CASSLAGPEQYF.